The source of this TCR beta chain is a study of shared clonotypes between healthy human individuals. Of note for this clone: Its antigen is unidentified.

Broader study findings: About 5% of naive CD4 clonotypes were common to a handful of donors.

Each PCR replicate from the sorted subsets contained about 200 ng DNA, which is about 30,000 T cell genomes. Data came from immunoSEQ multiplex PCR; TCRdb stores just in-frame clones and leaves some out. The profile shows around 2.1 million clones, around 95% of them singletons. V lost 6 bases, J lost 5 bases, and 22 bases lay in between. CDR1 is SNHLY and CDR2 is FYNNEI in the germline V gene. This CDR3 comprises 16 residues. This rearrangement joins TRBV2 to TRBJ2-5; a possible D gene is TRBD2 (7 bases). The sample consisted of naive CD4+ T cells sorted from blood. Subset defined: CD45RA+ positively selected. The receptor was derived from a young man in good health. The CDR3 DNA sequence: TGTGCCAGCAGGGGGGGGCTATACGGGCCCCGGGAGACCCAGTACTTC. It encodes CASRGGLYGPRETQYF.